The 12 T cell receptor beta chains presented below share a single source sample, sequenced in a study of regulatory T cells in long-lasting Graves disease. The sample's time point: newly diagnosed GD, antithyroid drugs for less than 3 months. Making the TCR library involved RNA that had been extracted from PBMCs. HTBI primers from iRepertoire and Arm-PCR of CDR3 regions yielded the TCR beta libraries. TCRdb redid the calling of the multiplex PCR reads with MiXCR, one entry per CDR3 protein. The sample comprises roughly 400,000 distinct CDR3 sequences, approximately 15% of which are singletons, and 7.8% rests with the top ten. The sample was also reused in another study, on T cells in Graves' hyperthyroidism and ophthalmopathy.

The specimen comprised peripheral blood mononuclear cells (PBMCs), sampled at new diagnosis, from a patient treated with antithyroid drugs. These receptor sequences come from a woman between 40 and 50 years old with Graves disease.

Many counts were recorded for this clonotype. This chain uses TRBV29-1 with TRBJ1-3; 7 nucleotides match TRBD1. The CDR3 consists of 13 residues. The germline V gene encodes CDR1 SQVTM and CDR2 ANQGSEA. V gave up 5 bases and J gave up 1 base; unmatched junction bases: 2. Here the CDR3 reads CSVSTGSGNTIYF. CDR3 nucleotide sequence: TGCAGCGTTTCGACAGGGTCTGGAAACACCATATATTTT.

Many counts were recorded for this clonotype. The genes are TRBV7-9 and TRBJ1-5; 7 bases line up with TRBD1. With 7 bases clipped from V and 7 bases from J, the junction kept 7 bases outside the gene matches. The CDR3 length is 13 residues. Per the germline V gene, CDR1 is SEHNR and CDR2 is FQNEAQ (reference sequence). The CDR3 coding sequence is TGTGCCAGCAACACAGGGGCCGGACAGCCCCAGCATTTT. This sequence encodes CASNTGAGQPQHF.

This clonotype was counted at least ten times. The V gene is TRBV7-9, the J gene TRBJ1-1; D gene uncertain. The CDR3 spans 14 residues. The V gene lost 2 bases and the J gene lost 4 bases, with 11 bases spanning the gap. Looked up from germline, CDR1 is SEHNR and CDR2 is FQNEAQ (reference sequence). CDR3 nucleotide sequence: TGTGCCAGCAGCTTAAGCCCGGCGGCCACTGAAGCTTTCTTT. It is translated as CASSLSPAATEAFF.

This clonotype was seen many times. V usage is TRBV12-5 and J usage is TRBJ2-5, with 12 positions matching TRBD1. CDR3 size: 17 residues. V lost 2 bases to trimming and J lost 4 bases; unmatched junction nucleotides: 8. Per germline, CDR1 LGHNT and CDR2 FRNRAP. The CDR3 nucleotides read TGTGCTAGTGGTTTGCCCCGGGACAGGGGGCGCGTAGAGACCCAGTACTTC. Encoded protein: CASGLPRDRGRVETQYF.

The chain's CDR3 is CASSLTRLKSRESDNEQFF. Here the CDR3 DNA reads TGTGCCAGCAGCTTAACCCGCCTTAAGTCCAGGGAGTCTGACAATGAGCAGTTCTTC. The chain employs TRBV11-3 and TRBJ2-1, with D perhaps assigned TRBD1 or TRBD2 (5 bases each). The V and J ends lost 2 bases and 5 bases respectively, with 25 bases between them. Germline loops: CDR1 SGHNT, CDR2 YENEEA. The CDR3 is 19 residues long.

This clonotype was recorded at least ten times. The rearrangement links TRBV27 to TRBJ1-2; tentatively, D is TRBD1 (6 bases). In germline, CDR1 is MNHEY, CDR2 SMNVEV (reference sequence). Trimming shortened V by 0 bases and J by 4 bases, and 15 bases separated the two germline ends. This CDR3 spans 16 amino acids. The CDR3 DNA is TGTGCCAGCAGTTTATCTGGGGGGGGGCGGGGCTATGGCTACACCTTC. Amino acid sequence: CASSLSGGGRGYGYTF.

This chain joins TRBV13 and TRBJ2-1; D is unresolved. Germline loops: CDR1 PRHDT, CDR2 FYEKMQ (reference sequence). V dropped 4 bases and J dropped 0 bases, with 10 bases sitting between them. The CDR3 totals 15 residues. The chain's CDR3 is CASSWTLSSYNEQFF. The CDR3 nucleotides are TGTGCCAGCAGCTGGACCCTAAGCTCCTACAATGAGCAGTTCTTC.

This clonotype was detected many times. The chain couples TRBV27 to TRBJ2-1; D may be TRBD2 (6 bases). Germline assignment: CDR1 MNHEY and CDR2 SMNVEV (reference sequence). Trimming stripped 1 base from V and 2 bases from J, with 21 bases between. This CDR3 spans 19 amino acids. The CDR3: CASSLYPPRAGMAYNEQFF. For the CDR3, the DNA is TGTGCCAGCAGTTTATACCCCCCCAGGGCGGGGATGGCCTACAATGAGCAGTTCTTC.

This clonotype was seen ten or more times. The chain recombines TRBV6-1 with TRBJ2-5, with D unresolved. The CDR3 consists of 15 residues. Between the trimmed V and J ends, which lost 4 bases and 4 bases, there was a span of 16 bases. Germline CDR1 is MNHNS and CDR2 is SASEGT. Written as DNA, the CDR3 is TGTGCCAGCAGTGTCCAATCGGACCCCCGAGAGACCCAGTACTTC. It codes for CASSVQSDPRETQYF.

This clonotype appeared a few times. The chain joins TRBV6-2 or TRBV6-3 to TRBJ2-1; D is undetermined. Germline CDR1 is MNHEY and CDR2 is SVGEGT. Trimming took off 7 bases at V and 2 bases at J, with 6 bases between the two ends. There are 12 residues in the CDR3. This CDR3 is CASTPAYNEQFF. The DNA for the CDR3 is TGTGCCAGCACCCCAGCCTACAATGAGCAGTTCTTC.

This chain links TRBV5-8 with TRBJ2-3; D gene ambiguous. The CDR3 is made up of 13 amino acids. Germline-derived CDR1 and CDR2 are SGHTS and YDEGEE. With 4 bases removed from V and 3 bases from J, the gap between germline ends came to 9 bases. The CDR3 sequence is CASSDGRTDTQYF. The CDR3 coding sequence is TGTGCCAGCAGCGACGGTAGGACAGATACGCAGTATTTT.

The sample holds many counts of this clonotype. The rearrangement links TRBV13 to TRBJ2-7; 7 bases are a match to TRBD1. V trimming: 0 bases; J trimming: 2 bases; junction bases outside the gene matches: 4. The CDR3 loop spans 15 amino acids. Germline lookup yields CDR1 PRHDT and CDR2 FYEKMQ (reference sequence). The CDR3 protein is CASSLGPGGPYEQYF. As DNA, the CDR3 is TGTGCCAGCAGCTTAGGGCCAGGGGGACCCTACGAGCAGTACTTC.